This passage covers 20 T cell receptor beta chains from one sample sequenced in a study of lymphopenia after photon versus proton radiotherapy. Sequencing was performed with immunoSEQ multiplex PCR; in TCRdb, only in-frame clones are kept and a portion is missing. This sample has some 55,000 clones, with around 88% found just once. The starting material was peripheral blood, obtained from a patient treated with photon-based radiotherapy. The receptors were sampled from a man in his fifties with gastric cancer.

The rearrangement joins TRBV2 to TRBJ2-7, with 11 bases matching TRBD1. V was pared by 4 bases and J by 6 bases, with 8 bases of the junction left unmatched. The CDR3 is made up of 15 amino acids. Germline-derived CDR1 and CDR2 are SNHLY and FYNNEI. DNA of the CDR3: TGTGCCAGCAGTGCCGGGACAGGGGGTATCTCCGAGCAGTACTTC. It specifies CASSAGTGGISEQYF. Full variable domain (outside the CDR3, taken from reference TRBV2 and TRBJ2-7): EPEVTQTPSHQVTQMGQEVILRCVPISNHLYFYWYRQILGQKVEFLVSFYNNEISEKSEIFDDQFSVERPDGSNFTLKIRSTKLEDSAMYFCASSAGTGGISEQYFGPGTRLTVT.

The chain couples TRBV11-1 to TRBJ1-1; 7 bases are a match to TRBD1. The CDR3 runs 13 residues. Germline V gene sequence: CDR1 SGHAT, CDR2 FQDESV (reference sequence). V shed 2 bases and J 11 bases; nucleotides not matched to a gene: 8. The CDR3 DNA is TGTGCCAGCAGCTTATACAGGGGCCTCGAGGCTTTCTTT. Protein: CASSLYRGLEAFF.

V is TRBV4-2 and J is TRBJ2-7, with a possible D match to TRBD1 (5 bases). V was pared by 2 bases and J by 9 bases, with 23 bases between. Germline assignment: CDR1 LGHNA and CDR2 YNFKEQ. The CDR3 is made up of 16 amino acids. This chain's CDR3 is CASSQPGQAVQGAQYF. The DNA of the CDR3 is TGTGCCAGCAGCCAACCCGGGCAGGCCGTTCAGGGCGCGCAGTACTTC.

The rearrangement joins TRBV6-5 to TRBJ2-7; 8 nucleotides agree with TRBD2. Losses at the gene ends were 7 bases for V and 7 bases for J; bases not matched to a gene: 15. CDR3 length equals 15 residues. Germline CDR1 and CDR2: MNHEY and SVGAGI. CDR3 bases: TGTGCCAGCACTCCAGGCGCGGGAGGCCTGGAGGAGCAGTACTTC. This gives the protein CASTPGAGGLEEQYF.

This chain joins TRBV25-1 and TRBJ2-1; D is tentatively TRBD1 or TRBD2 (5 bases each). CDR1 is MGHDK and CDR2 is SYGVNS in the germline V gene. Trimming stripped 7 bases from V and 7 bases from J, with 17 bases between. This CDR3 is 14 amino acids long. In DNA, the CDR3 is TGTGCCAGCACCAAAGCTGGGGGATCTAATGAGCAGTTCTTC. Amino acids: CASTKAGGSNEQFF.

The V call is TRBV21-1, the J call TRBJ2-3; the D call TRBD1 from the table was never checked on the DNA. TRBV21-1 has pseudogene status. The CDR3 has 17 residues. Here the CDR3 DNA reads TGTGCCAGCAGCAAAGAGGGACAGGTCATTCATACGGATACGCAGTATTTT. Translating it yields CASSKEGQVIHTDTQYF.

This clone has just one count. The chain couples TRBV7-2 to TRBJ2-7; 10 bases align to TRBD2. J was trimmed by 3 bases and V by 0 bases; bases with no gene match: 2. Germline V gene data show CDR1 as SGHTA and CDR2 as FQGNSA. The CDR3 runs to 15 residues. The CDR3 loop is CASSLAASGSYEQYF. The DNA of the CDR3 is TGTGCCAGCAGCTTAGCGGCTAGCGGGAGCTACGAGCAGTACTTC. Drawing the rest from reference TRBV7-2 and TRBJ2-7, the complete variable domain is GAGVSQSPSNKVTEKGKDVELRCDPISGHTALYWYRQSLGQGLEFLIYFQGNSAPDKSGLPSDRFSAERTGGSVSTLTIQRTQQEDSAVYLCASSLAASGSYEQYFGPGTRLTVT.

The chain links TRBV6-7 to TRBJ1-1, with D uncertain. TRBV6-7 is an ORF for which the function is uncertain. V lost 0 bases to trimming and J lost 6 bases, with 5 bases between them. The CDR3 is 12 amino acids. CDR3 in amino acids: CASSYSNPEAFF. CDR3 in DNA: TGTGCCAGCAGTTACTCGAATCCTGAAGCTTTCTTT.

This clone was counted a few times. CDR3 nucleotides: TGTGCCAGCAGTAGATCAGGGATCTATGGCTACACCTTC. This sequence encodes CASSRSGIYGYTF. The rearrangement joins TRBV2 to TRBJ1-2, with D possibly TRBD1 on 5 matching bases. V gave up 5 bases and J gave up 4 bases, with 11 bases separating them. This CDR3 contains 13 residues. CDR1 and CDR2 from the germline V gene are SNHLY and FYNNEI.

V is TRBV5-1 and J is TRBJ2-1, with 8 bases matching TRBD2. Per the germline V gene, CDR1 is SGHRS and CDR2 is YFSETQ. V shed 4 bases and J 10 bases; nucleotides not matched to a gene: 13. The CDR3 is 15 residues long. CDR3 residues: CASSGGRTTTQEQFF. The DNA for the CDR3 is TGCGCCAGCAGCGGCGGGAGGACCACAACCCAAGAGCAGTTCTTC. The full variable domain, completed using reference TRBV5-1 and TRBJ2-1, is KAGVTQTPRYLIKTRGQQVTLSCSPISGHRSVSWYQQTPGQGLQFLFEYFSETQRNKGNFPGRFSGRQFSNSRSEMNVSTLELGDSALYLCASSGGRTTTQEQFFGPGTRLTVL.

The table lists this clone with a few counts. The chain is built from TRBV9 and TRBJ1-3, with D unresolved. Looked up from germline, CDR1 is SGDLS and CDR2 is YYNGEE. The V end lost 2 bases, the J end lost 0 bases, and 12 bases lay between the germline ends. The CDR3 runs 16 residues. CDR3 DNA: TGTGCCAGCAGCGTTCACAGCACTTCCTCTGGAAACACCATATATTTT. It yields the protein CASSVHSTSSGNTIYF. The whole variable domain, filled in from reference TRBV9 and TRBJ1-3, reads DSGVTQTPKHLITATGQRVTLRCSPRSGDLSVYWYQQSLDQGLQFLIQYYNGEERAKGNILERFSAQQFPDLHSELNLSSLELGDSALYFCASSVHSTSSGNTIYFGEGSWLTVV.

J is TRBJ2-7 and V is TRBV7-2; 7 bases fit TRBD1. The CDR3 is made up of 17 amino acids. The V and J ends lost 6 bases and 0 bases, in that order; junction bases with no gene match: 14. CDR1 and CDR2 from the germline V gene are SGHTA and FQGNSA. DNA of the CDR3: TGTGCCAGCAGGTTAACGTGGACAGGTTCGAGCTCCTACGAGCAGTACTTC. Translation gives CASRLTWTGSSSYEQYF.

This clone was seen only once. The chain uses TRBV13 and TRBJ2-7; tentative D call: TRBD1 (5 bases). The ends were cut back, 0 bases at V and 1 base at J, with 10 bases in the middle. The CDR3 length is 15 residues. Looked up from germline, CDR1 is PRHDT and CDR2 is FYEKMQ (reference sequence). The CDR3 here is CASSLGGQGSYEQYF. The CDR3 DNA reads TGTGCCAGCAGCTTAGGTGGCCAGGGATCCTACGAGCAGTACTTC.

J is TRBJ2-1 and V is TRBV5-4; no definite D call. The V gene's germline CDR1 is SGHNT and CDR2 YYREEE (reference sequence). There are 15 residues in the CDR3. With 2 bases removed from V and 6 bases from J, the gap between germline ends came to 15 bases. Here the CDR3 DNA reads TGTGCCAGCAGCTTAATAGAGGACGACTCCAATGAGCAGTTCTTC. Protein sequence: CASSLIEDDSNEQFF.

V usage is TRBV28 and J usage is TRBJ2-1; 8 bases agree with TRBD1. The V gene end was trimmed by 6 bases and the J gene end by 6 bases; junction bases not matched to a gene: 16. CDR1 and CDR2 (germline): MDHEN, SYDVKM. CDR3 size: 17 residues. The CDR3 sequence: CASRQRTGRFFSNEQFF. The CDR3 DNA reads TGTGCCAGCAGGCAGAGGACAGGGCGGTTCTTTTCCAATGAGCAGTTCTTC.

In its sample, this clone was seen a few times. As DNA, the CDR3 is TGCGCCAGCAGCCAAGATGGGACTACCACAGATACGCAGTATTTT. It translates to CASSQDGTTTDTQYF. This chain connects TRBV4-1 to TRBJ2-3; TRBD2 agrees at 7 bases. The germline gives CDR1 MGHRA, CDR2 YSYEKL. The CDR3 totals 15 residues. Unmatched junction bases numbered 2, after V lost 0 bases and J lost 2 bases.

The chain employs TRBV4-2 and TRBJ1-4; no clear D. CDR1 LGHNA and CDR2 YNFKEQ come from the germline V gene. V was pared by 0 bases and J by 0 bases, with 14 bases between. This CDR3 is 18 amino acids long. CDR3 sequence: CASSQDLIGVATNEKLFF. The DNA of the CDR3 is TGTGCCAGCAGCCAAGATCTTATTGGGGTGGCAACTAATGAAAAACTGTTTTTT.

This sequence joins TRBV18 and TRBJ2-7; no clear D gene. Trimming left V 4 bases short and J 0 bases short, with 7 bases between. From germline, CDR1 is KGHSH and CDR2 LQKENI. The CDR3 loop spans 13 amino acids. In DNA form, the CDR3 reads TGTGCCAGCTCACGTACAGCCTCCTACGAGCAGTACTTC. As protein: CASSRTASYEQYF.

Notes on this clone: Other nucleotide sequences from this sample produce the same CDR3. This chain joins TRBV2 and TRBJ2-5; weak D call: TRBD1 (6 bases). V was cut by 6 bases and J by 2 bases, with 10 bases left in between. The CDR3 contains 13 residues. Germline V gene data show CDR1 as SNHLY and CDR2 as FYNNEI. The CDR3 is CASRRTEQETQYF. CDR3 sequence (DNA): TGTGCCAGCAGGAGGACAGAGCAAGAGACCCAGTACTTC.

V usage is TRBV9 and J usage is TRBJ1-2; possible D gene TRBD1, 5 bases. CDR1 SGDLS and CDR2 YYNGEE come from the germline V gene. This CDR3 comprises 13 residues. Trimming left V 3 bases short and J 4 bases short, with 10 bases between. CDR3 loop: CASSADGTYGYTF. The CDR3, as DNA: TGTGCCAGCAGCGCAGACGGGACCTATGGCTACACCTTC.